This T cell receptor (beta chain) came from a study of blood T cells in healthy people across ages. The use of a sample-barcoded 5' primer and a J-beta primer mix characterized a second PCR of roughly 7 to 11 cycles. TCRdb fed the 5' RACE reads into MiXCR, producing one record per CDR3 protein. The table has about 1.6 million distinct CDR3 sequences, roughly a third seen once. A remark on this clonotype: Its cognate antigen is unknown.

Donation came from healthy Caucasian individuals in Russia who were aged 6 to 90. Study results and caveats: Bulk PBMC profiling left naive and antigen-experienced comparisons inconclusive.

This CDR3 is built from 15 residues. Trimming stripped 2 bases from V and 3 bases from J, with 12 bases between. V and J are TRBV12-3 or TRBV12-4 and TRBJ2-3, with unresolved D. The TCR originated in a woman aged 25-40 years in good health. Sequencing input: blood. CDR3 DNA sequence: TGTGCCAGCAGTTTATCAAAGGTGCGAACAGATACGCAGTATTTT. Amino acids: CASSLSKVRTDTQYF.